The clone carrying this TCR beta chain was seen more than once but under ten times. Its antigen remains unknown. The sample belongs to a study of T cells in localized non-small cell lung cancer. Study observations and caveats: Sequencing covered just one tumor region, so heterogeneity cannot be ruled out. Adjacent lung tissue had a median approximately 57 of the top 100 clones found in the tumor.

Sequencing used immunoSEQ multiplex PCR; TCRdb keeps in-frame clones, though not all of them. The sample contains about 43,000 clones, roughly nine tenths of which appear only once. Per germline, CDR1 MNHNY and CDR2 SVGAGI (reference sequence). V lost 6 bases to trimming and J lost 3 bases, with 9 bases between them. The CDR3 runs 13 residues. Here the sequenced sample was PBMCs, taken before any cancer treatment. This receptor was taken from a woman aged 35-70 years with stage II lung adenocarcinoma. This chain links TRBV6-6 with TRBJ1-5; no reliable D call. The CDR3 region is CASSTGLNQPQHF. The CDR3 nucleotides read TGTGCCAGCAGCACGGGTCTCAATCAGCCCCAGCATTTT.